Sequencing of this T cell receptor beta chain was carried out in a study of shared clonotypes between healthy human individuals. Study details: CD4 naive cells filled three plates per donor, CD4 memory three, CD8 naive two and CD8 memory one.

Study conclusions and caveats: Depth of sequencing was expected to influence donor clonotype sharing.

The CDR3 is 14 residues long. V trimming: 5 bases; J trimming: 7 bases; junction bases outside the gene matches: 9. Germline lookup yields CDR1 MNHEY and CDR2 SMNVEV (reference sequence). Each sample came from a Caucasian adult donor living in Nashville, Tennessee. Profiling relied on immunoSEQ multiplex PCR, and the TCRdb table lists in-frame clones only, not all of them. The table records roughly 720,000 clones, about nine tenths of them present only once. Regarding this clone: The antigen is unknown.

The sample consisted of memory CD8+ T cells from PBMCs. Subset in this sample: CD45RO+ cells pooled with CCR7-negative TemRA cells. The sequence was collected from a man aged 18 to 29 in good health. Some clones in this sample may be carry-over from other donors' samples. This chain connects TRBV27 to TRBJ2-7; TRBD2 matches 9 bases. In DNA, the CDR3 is TGTGCCAGCAGTGGGTCGGGACTAGCAGGGGAGCAGTACTTC. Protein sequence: CASSGSGLAGEQYF.